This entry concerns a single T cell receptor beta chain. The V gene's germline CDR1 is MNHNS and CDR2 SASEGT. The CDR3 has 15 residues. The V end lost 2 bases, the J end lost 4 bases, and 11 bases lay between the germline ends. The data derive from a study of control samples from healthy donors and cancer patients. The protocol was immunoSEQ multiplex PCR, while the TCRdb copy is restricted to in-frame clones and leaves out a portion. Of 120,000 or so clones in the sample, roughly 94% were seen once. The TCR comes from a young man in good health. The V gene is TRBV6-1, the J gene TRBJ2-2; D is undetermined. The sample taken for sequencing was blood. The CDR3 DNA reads TGTGCCAGCAGTGAATCCCCCGTCGTCACCGGGGAGCTGTTTTTT. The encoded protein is CASSESPVVTGELFF.